This passage covers 11 T cell receptor beta chains from one sample sequenced in a study of blood T cells in healthy people across ages. A second PCR of about 7 to 11 cycles used a sample-barcoded 5' primer and a J-beta primer mix. TCRdb ran MiXCR on the 5' RACE reads and lists one entry per CDR3 protein. The table lists some 900,000 distinct CDR3 sequences, about 48% of them singletons. The source material was blood. Every receptor here comes from a man younger than 40 in good health.

The V call is TRBV4-1, the J call TRBJ2-1; TRBD2 agrees at 10 bases. This CDR3 comprises 18 residues. Germline values: CDR1 MGHRA, CDR2 YSYEKL. J lost 4 bases, V lost 3 bases, and 12 bases had no gene match. The CDR3 region has the DNA TGCGCCAGCAGCCAGTCCCGGTATCGAGCGGGGGGGTACAATGAGCAGTTCTTC. Translating gives CASSQSRYRAGGYNEQFF.

There are a few counts of this clonotype. A read error may explain this, as a much larger clone is one base away. The genes are TRBV20-1 and TRBJ2-5; D possibly matches TRBD1 or TRBD2 (5 bases each). Germline loops: CDR1 DFQATT, CDR2 SNEGSKA (reference sequence). V was cut by 4 bases and J by 11 bases, with 26 bases left in between. CDR3 size: 15 residues. The CDR3 spells CSAKGRDHLNNEQYF. Here the CDR3 DNA reads TGCAGTGCTAAGGGGAGAGATCACCTTAACAATGAGCAGTACTTC.

The chain couples TRBV3-1 to TRBJ1-1; 8 nucleotides align to TRBD1. The V and J ends lost 4 bases and 0 bases, in that order; junction bases with no gene match: 13. This CDR3 has 18 residues. In germline, CDR1 is LGHDT, CDR2 YNNKEL (reference sequence). This chain's CDR3 is CASSPRSRTGPMNTEAFF. As DNA, the CDR3 is TGTGCCAGCAGCCCTCGCTCGCGGACAGGGCCCATGAACACTGAAGCTTTCTTT.

In its sample, this clonotype was seen a few times. This CDR3 is CASSPVIGSRGPVEQYF. CDR3 DNA sequence: TGTGCCAGCAGCCCCGTCATTGGGAGCCGGGGGCCTGTCGAGCAGTACTTC. The chain joins TRBV3-1 to TRBJ2-5; D may match TRBD1 or TRBD2 (6 bases each). TRBJ2-7 matches the DNA end more closely, so the J call is doubtful. The CDR3 has 17 residues. Germline values: CDR1 LGHDT, CDR2 YNNKEL (reference sequence).

The chain carries TRBV7-2 and TRBJ1-2; TRBD1 aligns across 10 bases. This CDR3 is built from 15 residues. V was clipped by 5 bases and J by 4 bases; unmatched bases: 7. From germline, CDR1 is SGHTA and CDR2 FQGNSA. DNA for the CDR3: TGTGCCAGCAGCACACGACAGGGGGCAAGCTATGGCTACACCTTC. This sequence encodes CASSTRQGASYGYTF.

V and J are TRBV27 and TRBJ2-7; D gene unclear. Trimming pared 3 bases from V and 0 bases from J, leaving 9 bases between. Germline V gives CDR1 MNHEY, CDR2 SMNVEV (reference sequence). The CDR3 consists of 14 residues. The CDR3 DNA reads TGTGCCAGCAGTTTCAGATCAAGCTCCTACGAGCAGTACTTC. Translated: CASSFRSSSYEQYF.

The CDR3 DNA is TGCAGTGCTAGAGTCCAAAACTATGGCTACACCTTC. The encoded protein is CSARVQNYGYTF. The rearrangement joins TRBV20-1 to TRBJ1-2; D is ambiguous. V shed 1 base and J shed 2 bases, with 5 bases lying between them. Looked up from germline, CDR1 is DFQATT and CDR2 is SNEGSKA (reference sequence). The CDR3 consists of 12 residues.

The chain employs TRBV10-3 and TRBJ1-1; TRBD1 aligns across 7 bases. Germline V gives CDR1 ENHRY, CDR2 SYGVKD. Losses at the gene ends were 6 bases for V and 1 base for J; bases not matched to a gene: 5. The CDR3 extends over 14 amino acids. The CDR3 DNA sequence: TGTGCCATCAGACAAAGGACAGGGAACACTGAAGCTTTCTTT. Protein product: CAIRQRTGNTEAFF.

CDR3 region: CASSLGKTGDTQYF. CDR3 in DNA: TGTGCCAGCAGCTTAGGGAAGACAGGGGATACGCAGTATTTT. V gene TRBV11-2 combines with J gene TRBJ2-3; 7 bases align to TRBD1. The length of the CDR3 is 14 residues. V lost 1 base and J lost 6; bases outside the gene matches: 4. Germline V gene sequence: CDR1 SGHAT, CDR2 FQNNGV.

The chain recombines TRBV7-8 with TRBJ2-3; TRBD1 agrees at 8 bases. The CDR3 has 14 residues. With 5 bases clipped from V and 3 bases from J, the junction kept 4 bases outside the gene matches. CDR1 is SGHVS and CDR2 is FQNEAQ in the germline V gene. The CDR3 DNA reads as TGTGCCAGCAGCACCTGGACAGGGACAGATACGCAGTATTTT. Protein sequence: CASSTWTGTDTQYF. Full variable domain (rest looked up from reference TRBV7-8 and TRBJ2-3): GAGVSQSPRYKVAKRGQDVALRCDPISGHVSLFWYQQALGQGPEFLTYFQNEAQLDKSGLPSDRFFAERPEGSVSTLKIQRTQQEDSAVYLCASSTWTGTDTQYFGPGTRLTVL.

Concerning this clonotype: The junction shows a germline mismatch at one end, possibly a read error. The chain joins TRBV4-1 to TRBJ1-5; D remains unclear. CDR3 size: 17 residues. CDR1 and CDR2 from the germline V gene are MGHRA and YSYEKL. CDR3 sequence (DNA): TGCGCCGGCAGCCAAGGTCGGGCCAGAAATAGCAATCAGCCCCAGCATTTT. Residues: CAGSQGRARNSNQPQHF.